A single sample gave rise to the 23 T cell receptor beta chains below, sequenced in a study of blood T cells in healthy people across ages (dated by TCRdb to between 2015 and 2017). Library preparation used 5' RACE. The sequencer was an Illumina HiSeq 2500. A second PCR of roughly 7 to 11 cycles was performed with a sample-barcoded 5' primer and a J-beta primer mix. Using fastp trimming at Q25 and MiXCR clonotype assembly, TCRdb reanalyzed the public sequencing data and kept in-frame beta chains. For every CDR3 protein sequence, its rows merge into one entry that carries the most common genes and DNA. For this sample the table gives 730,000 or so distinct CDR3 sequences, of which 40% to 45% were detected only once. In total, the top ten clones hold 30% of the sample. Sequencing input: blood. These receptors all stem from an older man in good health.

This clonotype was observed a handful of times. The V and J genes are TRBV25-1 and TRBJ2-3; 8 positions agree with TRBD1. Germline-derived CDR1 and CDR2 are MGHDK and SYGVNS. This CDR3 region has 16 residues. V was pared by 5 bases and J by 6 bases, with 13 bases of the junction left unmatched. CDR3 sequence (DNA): TGTGCCAGCAGTCAGGGGGCGATTCTGGTAGCTGATACGCAGTATTTT. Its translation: CASSQGAILVADTQYF.

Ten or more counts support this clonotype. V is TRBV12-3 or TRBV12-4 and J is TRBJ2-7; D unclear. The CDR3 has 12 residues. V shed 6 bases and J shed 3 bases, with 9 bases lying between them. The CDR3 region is CASRPDGYEQYF. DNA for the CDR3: TGTGCCAGCAGACCGGACGGCTACGAGCAGTACTTC.

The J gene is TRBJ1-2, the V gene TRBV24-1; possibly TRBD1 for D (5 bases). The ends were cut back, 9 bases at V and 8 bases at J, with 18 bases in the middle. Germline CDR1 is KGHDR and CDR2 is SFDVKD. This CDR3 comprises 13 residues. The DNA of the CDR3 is TGTGCCACCCAAACCCGGGACGGAGGCGGCTACACCTTC. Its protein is CATQTRDGGGYTF.

The CDR3 nucleotides are TGCAGCGTCGTTGGGGGGGAGTGGGGCTCCTACGAGCAGTACTTC. Its translation is CSVVGGEWGSYEQYF. The chain couples TRBV29-1 to TRBJ2-7, with TRBD2 identical over 7 bases. The V and J ends lost 6 bases and 0 bases, in that order; junction bases with no gene match: 11. Germline assignment: CDR1 SQVTM and CDR2 ANQGSEA. The CDR3 contains 15 residues.

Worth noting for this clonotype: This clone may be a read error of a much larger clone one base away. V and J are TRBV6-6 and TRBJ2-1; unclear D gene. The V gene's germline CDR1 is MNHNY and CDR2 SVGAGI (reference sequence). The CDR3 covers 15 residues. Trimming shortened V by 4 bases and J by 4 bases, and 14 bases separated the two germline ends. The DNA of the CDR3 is TGTGCCAGCAGTTCCATGACTGAAACTTACAATGAGCAGTTCTTC. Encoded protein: CASSSMTETYNEQFF.

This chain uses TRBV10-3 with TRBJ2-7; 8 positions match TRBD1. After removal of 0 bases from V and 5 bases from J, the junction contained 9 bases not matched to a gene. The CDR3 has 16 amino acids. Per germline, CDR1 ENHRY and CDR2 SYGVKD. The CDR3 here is CAISESPGGTGNEQYF. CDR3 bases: TGTGCCATCAGTGAGTCCCCAGGGGGCACAGGGAACGAGCAGTACTTC.

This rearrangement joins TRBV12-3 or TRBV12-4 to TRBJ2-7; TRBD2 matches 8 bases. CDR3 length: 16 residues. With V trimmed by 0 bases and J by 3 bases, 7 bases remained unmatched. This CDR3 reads CASSLAYAGGYYEQYF. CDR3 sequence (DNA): TGTGCCAGCAGTTTAGCGTACGCGGGGGGATACTACGAGCAGTACTTC.

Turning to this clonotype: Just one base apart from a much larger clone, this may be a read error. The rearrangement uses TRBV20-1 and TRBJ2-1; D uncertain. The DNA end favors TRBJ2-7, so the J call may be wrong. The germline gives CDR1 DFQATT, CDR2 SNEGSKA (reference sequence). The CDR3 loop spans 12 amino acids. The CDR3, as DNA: TGCAGTGCTAGTACCCGCTCCAATGAGCAGTACTTC. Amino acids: CSASTRSNEQYF.

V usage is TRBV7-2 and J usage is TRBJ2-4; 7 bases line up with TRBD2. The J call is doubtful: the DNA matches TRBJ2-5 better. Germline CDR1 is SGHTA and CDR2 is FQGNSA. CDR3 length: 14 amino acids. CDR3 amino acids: CASSSRTSIETQYF. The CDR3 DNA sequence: TGTGCCAGCAGCTCCAGGACTAGTATCGAGACCCAGTACTTC.

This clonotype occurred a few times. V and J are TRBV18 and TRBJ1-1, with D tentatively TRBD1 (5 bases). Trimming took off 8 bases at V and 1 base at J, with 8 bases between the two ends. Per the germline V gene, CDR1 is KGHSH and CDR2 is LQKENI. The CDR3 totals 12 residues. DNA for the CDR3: TGTGCCAGCACCGGACAGAACACTGAAGCTTTCTTT. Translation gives CASTGQNTEAFF.

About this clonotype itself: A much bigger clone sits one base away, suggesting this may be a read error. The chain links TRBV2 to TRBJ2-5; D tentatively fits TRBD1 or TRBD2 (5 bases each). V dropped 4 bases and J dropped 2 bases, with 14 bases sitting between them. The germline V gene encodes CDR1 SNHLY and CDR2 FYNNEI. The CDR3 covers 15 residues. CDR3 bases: TGTGCCAGCAGTGTGAGGGGAGCTCGACAAGAGACCCAGTACTTC. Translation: CASSVRGARQETQYF.

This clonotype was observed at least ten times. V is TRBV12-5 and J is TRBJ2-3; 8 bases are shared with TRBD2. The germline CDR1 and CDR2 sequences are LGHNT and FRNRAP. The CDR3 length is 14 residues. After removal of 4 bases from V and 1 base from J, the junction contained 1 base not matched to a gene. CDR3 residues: CASGSRGGTDTQYF. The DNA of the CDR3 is TGTGCTAGTGGTTCGCGGGGGGGCACAGATACGCAGTATTTT.

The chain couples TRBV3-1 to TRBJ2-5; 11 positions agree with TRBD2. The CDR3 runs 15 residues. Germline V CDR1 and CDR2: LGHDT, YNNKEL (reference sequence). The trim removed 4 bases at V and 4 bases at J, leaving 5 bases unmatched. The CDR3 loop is CASSLAGGLVETQYF. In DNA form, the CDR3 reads TGTGCCAGCAGCCTAGCGGGGGGGCTCGTAGAGACCCAGTACTTC.

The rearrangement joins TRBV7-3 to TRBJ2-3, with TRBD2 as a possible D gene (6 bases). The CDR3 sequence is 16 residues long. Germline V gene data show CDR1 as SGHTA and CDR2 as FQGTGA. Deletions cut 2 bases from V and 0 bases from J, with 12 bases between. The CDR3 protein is CASSLDLASSTDTQYF. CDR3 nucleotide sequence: TGTGCCAGCAGCTTAGACCTAGCGTCGAGCACAGATACGCAGTATTTT.

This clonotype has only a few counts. CDR3 sequence reads: CASSQELPAGAGYQETQYF. In DNA, the CDR3 is TGTGCCAGCAGCCAAGAGCTGCCGGCGGGGGCCGGGTACCAAGAGACCCAGTACTTC. The chain links TRBV3-1 to TRBJ2-5, with D possibly TRBD2 on 7 matching bases. V lost 0 bases and J 0 bases, leaving 20 bases between the germline ends. CDR1 LGHDT and CDR2 YNNKEL come from the germline V gene (reference sequence). CDR3 length: 19 residues.

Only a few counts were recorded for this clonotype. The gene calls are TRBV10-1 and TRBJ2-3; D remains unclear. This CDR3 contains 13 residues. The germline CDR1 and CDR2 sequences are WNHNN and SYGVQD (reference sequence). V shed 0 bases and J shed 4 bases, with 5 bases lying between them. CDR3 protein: CASSESSADTQYF. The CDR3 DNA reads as TGCGCCAGCAGTGAGTCGAGCGCAGATACGCAGTATTTT.

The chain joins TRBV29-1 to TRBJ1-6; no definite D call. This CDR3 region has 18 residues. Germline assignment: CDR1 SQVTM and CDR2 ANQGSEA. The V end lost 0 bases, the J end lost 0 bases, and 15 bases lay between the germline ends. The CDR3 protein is CSVEDRGLWSSYNSPLHF. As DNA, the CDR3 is TGCAGCGTTGAAGATCGTGGCCTTTGGAGCTCCTATAATTCACCCCTCCACTTT.

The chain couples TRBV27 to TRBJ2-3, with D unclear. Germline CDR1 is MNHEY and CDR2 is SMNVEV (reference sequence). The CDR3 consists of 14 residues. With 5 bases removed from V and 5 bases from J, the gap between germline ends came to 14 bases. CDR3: CASSVNQAGDTQYF. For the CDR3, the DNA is TGTGCCAGCAGTGTAAACCAGGCCGGAGATACGCAGTATTTT.

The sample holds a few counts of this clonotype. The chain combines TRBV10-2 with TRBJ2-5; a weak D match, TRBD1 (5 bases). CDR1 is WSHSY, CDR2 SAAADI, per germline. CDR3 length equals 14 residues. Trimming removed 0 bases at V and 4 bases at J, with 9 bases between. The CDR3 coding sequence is TGCGCCAGCAGTGAGTCAGGGGTGAGAGAGACCCAGTACTTC. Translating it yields CASSESGVRETQYF.

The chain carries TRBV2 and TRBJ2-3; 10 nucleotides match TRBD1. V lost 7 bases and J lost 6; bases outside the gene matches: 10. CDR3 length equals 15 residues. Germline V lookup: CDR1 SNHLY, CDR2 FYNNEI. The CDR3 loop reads CASTESGTGVDTQYF. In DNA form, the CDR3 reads TGTGCCAGCACCGAGTCCGGGACAGGGGTTGATACGCAGTATTTT.

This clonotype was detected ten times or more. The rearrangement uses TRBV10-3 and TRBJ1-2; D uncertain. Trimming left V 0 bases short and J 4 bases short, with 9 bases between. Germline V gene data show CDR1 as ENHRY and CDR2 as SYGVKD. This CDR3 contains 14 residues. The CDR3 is CAISESNGGYGYTF. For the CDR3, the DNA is TGTGCCATCAGTGAGTCAAATGGAGGCTATGGCTACACCTTC.

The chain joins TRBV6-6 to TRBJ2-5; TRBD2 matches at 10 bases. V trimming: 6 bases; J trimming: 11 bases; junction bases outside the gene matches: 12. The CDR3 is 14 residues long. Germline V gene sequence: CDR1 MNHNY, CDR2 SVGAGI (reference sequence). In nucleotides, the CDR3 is TGTGCCAGCAGGTCAAGCGGGGGGGAAAATGAGCAGTACTTC. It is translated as CASRSSGGENEQYF.

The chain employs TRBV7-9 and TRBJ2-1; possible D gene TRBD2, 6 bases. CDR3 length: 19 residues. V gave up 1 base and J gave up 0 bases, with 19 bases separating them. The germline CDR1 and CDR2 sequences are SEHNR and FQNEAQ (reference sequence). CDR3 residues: CASSLVLGRDFNSYNEQFF. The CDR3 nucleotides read TGTGCCAGCAGCTTAGTTTTGGGGCGGGACTTTAACTCCTACAATGAGCAGTTCTTC.